The TCR beta chain described here comes from a study of radiation and T cells in renal cell carcinoma. Study results and limitations: From baseline, blood top tumor clonotypes peaked at 2 weeks post-radiation.

Repertoires were generated with immunoSEQ multiplex PCR, while TCRdb's copy carries only in-frame clones and drops some. Here the sample spans 75,000 to 90,000 clones, roughly nine tenths being singletons. As to this clone: Its specificity is not known.

Indicated time point: blood 4 weeks post-SBRT, at nephrectomy. The treatment is: 15 Gy SBRT to primary tumor, nephrectomy 4 weeks later. Nephrectomy followed 15 Gy stereotactic body radiation by 4 weeks. Clear cell pathology was present in this patient's renal cell carcinoma. The CDR3 has 12 residues. The V gene end was trimmed by 7 bases and the J gene end by 0 bases; junction bases not matched to a gene: 0. Germline CDR1 reads SGHNT; CDR2 reads YYREEE (reference sequence). The clonotype was recovered from a woman in her 70s with renal cell carcinoma. The sample consisted of blood, taken from a patient whose treatment included radiotherapy and nephrectomy. The chain employs TRBV5-4 and TRBJ2-7; 8 bases are shared with TRBD1. The CDR3 DNA sequence: TGTGCCAGCGGGACAGGCTCCTACGAGCAGTACTTC. Amino acid sequence: CASGTGSYEQYF.